The clone carrying this TCR beta chain has a count of ten or more. Its specificity is unknown. This entry is derived from a study of T cells in Graves' hyperthyroidism and ophthalmopathy. Findings and limits, study-wide: Blood also showed most of the thyroid clonotypes that were expanded above 0.001.

The germline V and J ends were trimmed by 0 bases and 2 bases, with 13 bases remaining between them. CDR3 length: 16 residues. CDR1 SGHRS and CDR2 YFSETQ come from the germline V gene. A patient was excluded if there was uncontrolled infection, other autoimmune disease, pregnancy or lactation. Fresh 10 ml peripheral blood yielded PBMCs. RNA transcripts were the template for amplifying TCR beta CDR3 regions. The HTBI primer set served for first-round RT-PCR of the TCR CDR3. Each CDR3 protein gets one entry after TCRdb re-called the multiplex PCR reads with MiXCR. In the table there are hundreds of thousands of distinct CDR3 sequences, 16% of which are singletons.

The sample consisted of blood. This sequence joins TRBV5-1 and TRBJ2-3; perhaps TRBD2 as D (5 bases). This receptor was identified in a middle-aged woman with Graves' ophthalmopathy. The CDR3, as DNA: TGCGCCAGCAGCTTGGAAGTCTTCGGGGACACAGATACGCAGTATTTT. Amino acids: CASSLEVFGDTDTQYF.